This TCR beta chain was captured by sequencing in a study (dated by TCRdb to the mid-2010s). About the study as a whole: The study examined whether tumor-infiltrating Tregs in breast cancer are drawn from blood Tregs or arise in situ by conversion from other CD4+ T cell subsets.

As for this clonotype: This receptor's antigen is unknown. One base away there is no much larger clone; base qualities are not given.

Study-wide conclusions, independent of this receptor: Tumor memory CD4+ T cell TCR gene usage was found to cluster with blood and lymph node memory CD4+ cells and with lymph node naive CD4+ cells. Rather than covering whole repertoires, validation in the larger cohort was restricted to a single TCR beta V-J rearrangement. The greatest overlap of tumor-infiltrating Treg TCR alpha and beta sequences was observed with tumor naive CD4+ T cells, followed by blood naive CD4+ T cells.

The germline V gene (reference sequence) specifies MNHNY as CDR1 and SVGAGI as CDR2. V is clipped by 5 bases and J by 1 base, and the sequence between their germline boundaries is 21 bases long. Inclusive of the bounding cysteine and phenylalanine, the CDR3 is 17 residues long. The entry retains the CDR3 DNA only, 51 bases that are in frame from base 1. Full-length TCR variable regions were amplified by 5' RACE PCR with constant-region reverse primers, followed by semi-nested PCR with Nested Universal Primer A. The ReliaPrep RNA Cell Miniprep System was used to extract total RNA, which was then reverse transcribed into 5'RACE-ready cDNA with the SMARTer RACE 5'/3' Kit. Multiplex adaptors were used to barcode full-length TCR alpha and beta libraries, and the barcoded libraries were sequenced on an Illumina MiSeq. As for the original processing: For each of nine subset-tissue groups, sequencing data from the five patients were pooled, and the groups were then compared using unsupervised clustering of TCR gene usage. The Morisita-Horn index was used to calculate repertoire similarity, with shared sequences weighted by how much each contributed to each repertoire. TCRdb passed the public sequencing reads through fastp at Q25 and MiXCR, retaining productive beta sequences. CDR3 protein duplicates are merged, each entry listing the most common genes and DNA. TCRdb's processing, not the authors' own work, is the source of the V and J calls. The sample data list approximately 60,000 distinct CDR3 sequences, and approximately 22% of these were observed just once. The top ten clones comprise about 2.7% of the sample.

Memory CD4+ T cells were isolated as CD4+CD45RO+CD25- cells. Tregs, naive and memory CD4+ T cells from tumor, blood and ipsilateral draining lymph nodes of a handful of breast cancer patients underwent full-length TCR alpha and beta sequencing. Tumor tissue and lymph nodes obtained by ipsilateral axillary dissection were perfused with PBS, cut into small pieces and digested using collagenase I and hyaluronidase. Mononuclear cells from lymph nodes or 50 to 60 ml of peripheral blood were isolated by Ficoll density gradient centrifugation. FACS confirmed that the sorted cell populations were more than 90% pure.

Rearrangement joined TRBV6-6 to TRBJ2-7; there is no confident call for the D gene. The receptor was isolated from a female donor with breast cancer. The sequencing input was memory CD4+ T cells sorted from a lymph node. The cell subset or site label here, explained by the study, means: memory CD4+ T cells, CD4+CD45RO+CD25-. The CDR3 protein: CASSPIILPGNSYEQYF. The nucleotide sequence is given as TGTGCCAGCAGTCCTATCATCCTTCCCGGAAATTCCTACGAGCAGTACTTC.